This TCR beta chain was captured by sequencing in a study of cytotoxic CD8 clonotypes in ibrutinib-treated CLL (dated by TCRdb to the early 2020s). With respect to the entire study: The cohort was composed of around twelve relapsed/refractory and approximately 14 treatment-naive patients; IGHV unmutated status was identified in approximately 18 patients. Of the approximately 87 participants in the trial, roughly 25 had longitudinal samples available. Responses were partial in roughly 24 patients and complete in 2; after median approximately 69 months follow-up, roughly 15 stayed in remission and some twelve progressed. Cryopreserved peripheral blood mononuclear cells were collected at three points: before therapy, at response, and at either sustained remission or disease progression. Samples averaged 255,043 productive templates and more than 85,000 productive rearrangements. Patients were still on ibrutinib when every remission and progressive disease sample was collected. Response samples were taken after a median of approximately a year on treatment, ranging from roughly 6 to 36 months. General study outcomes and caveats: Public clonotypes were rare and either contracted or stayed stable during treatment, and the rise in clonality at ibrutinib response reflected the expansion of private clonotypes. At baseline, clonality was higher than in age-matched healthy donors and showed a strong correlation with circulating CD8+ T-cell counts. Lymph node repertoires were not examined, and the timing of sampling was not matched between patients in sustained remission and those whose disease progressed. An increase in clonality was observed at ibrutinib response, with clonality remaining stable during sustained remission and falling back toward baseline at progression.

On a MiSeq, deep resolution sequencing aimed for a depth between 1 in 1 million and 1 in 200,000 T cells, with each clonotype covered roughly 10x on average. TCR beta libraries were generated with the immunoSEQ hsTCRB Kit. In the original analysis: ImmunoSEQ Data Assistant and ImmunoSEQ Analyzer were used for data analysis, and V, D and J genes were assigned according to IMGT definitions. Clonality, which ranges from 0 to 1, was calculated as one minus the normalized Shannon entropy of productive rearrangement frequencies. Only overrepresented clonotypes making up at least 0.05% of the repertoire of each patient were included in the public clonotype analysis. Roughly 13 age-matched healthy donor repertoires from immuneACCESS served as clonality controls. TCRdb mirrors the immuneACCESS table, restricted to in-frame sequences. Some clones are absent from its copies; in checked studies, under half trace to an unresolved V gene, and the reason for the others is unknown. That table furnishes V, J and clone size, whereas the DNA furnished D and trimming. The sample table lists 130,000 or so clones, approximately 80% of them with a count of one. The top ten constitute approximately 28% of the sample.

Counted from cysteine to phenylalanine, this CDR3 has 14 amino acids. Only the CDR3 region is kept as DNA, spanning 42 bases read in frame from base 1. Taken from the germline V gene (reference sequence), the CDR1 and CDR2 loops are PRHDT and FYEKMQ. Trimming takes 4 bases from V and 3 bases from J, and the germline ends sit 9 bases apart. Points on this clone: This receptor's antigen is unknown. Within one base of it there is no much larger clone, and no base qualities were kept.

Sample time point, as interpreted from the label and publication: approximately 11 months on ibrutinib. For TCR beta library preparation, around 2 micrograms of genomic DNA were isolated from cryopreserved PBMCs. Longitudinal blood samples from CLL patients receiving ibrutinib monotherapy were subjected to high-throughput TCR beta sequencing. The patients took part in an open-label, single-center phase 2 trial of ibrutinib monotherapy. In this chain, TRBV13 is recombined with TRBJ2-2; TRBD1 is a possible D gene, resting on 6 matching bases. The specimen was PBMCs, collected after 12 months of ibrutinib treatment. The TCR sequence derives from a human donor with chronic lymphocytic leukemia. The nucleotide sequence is TGTGCCAGCAGCTCCCCAGGGGACACCGGGGAGCTGTTTTTT. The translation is CASSSPGDTGELFF.